A single sample gave rise to the 32 T cell receptor beta chains below, sequenced in a study of T-cell memory formation after mild COVID-19. TCRdb re-derived calls from the 5' RACE reads in MiXCR, one entry per CDR3 protein. The repertoire consists of fewer than 110,000 distinct CDR3 sequences, with roughly 14% occurring once and the leading ten covering 39%. Sequences were obtained from PBMCs or a T cell subset sorted from them (not recorded which). The receptors stem from a man younger than 35 who had mild COVID-19 (a few samples of this study predate the infection). Cell type and time point are not known.

The chain recombines TRBV7-9 with TRBJ2-5; D possibly corresponds to TRBD1 (8 bases). This CDR3 is built from 13 residues. CDR1 SEHNR and CDR2 FQNEAQ come from the germline V gene (reference sequence). Trimming removed 4 bases from V and 4 bases from J, with 10 bases in between. DNA of the CDR3: TGTGCCAGCAGCTACAGGGGGGGAGAGACCCAGTACTTC. Its protein is CASSYRGGETQYF.

This clonotype was seen a handful of times. The V call is TRBV6-1, the J call TRBJ1-1, with D unresolved. Germline loops: CDR1 MNHNS, CDR2 SASEGT. This CDR3 region has 12 residues. V was shortened by 8 bases and J by 3 bases, with 10 bases between the two germline ends. Here the CDR3 reads CASLAGYTEAFF. The CDR3 DNA follows: TGTGCCAGCCTCGCGGGGTACACTGAAGCTTTCTTT.

There are a few counts of this clonotype. The chain has TRBV6-2 or TRBV6-3 and TRBJ2-5, with D unresolved. The germline gives CDR1 MNHEY, CDR2 SVGEGT. This CDR3 region has 14 residues. Trimming removed 7 bases at V and 5 bases at J, with 17 bases between. The CDR3 loop is CASTKVTKWETQYF. CDR3 DNA: TGTGCCAGCACCAAGGTCACAAAATGGGAGACCCAGTACTTC.

The chain recombines TRBV27 with TRBJ2-1; the match to TRBD1 covers 8 bases. The DNA end favors TRBJ2-4, so the J call may be wrong. Per germline, CDR1 MNHEY and CDR2 SMNVEV (reference sequence). This CDR3 has 13 residues. CDR3 region: CASSSGTGDIQYF. CDR3 DNA: TGTGCCAGCAGTTCTGGGACAGGTGACATTCAGTACTTC.

This chain's CDR3 is CASRAGVYGYTF. The CDR3, as DNA: TGTGCCAGCAGAGCAGGGGTATATGGCTACACCTTC. This rearrangement joins TRBV5-4 to TRBJ1-2, with D perhaps matching TRBD1 (6 bases). Trimming took off 5 bases at V and 5 bases at J, with 10 bases between the two ends. This CDR3 has 12 residues. Germline CDR1 and CDR2: SGHNT and YYREEE (reference sequence).

This clonotype was seen a handful of times. V usage is TRBV4-3 and J usage is TRBJ1-2, with D perhaps matching TRBD1 (5 bases). Germline CDR1 LGHNA, CDR2 YSLEER. This CDR3 is built from 15 residues. The ends were cut back, 0 bases at V and 6 bases at J, with 14 bases in the middle. The CDR3 protein is CASSQDRGVTDGYTF. In nucleotides, the CDR3 is TGCGCCAGCAGCCAAGATCGGGGGGTTACGGATGGCTACACCTTC.

This clonotype was seen a few times. V is TRBV4-3 and J is TRBJ2-3; D may be TRBD1 (5 bases). CDR3 length: 15 amino acids. CDR1 LGHNA and CDR2 YSLEER come from the germline V gene. Deletions cut 8 bases from V and 1 base from J, with 16 bases between. This chain's CDR3 is CASRRGRGGTDTQYF. DNA for the CDR3: TGCGCCAGCCGCCGAGGAAGGGGTGGCACAGATACGCAGTATTTT.

This chain connects TRBV9 to TRBJ1-2; D not resolved. The CDR3 length is 17 residues. Germline V CDR1 and CDR2: SGDLS, YYNGEE. Trimming shortened V by 4 bases and J by 4 bases, and 23 bases separated the two germline ends. The CDR3 is CASSPHSGPYPPYGYTF. CDR3 in DNA: TGTGCCAGCAGCCCCCATAGTGGACCGTACCCTCCCTATGGCTACACCTTC. The full variable domain, rest sourced from reference TRBV9 and TRBJ1-2, is DSGVTQTPKHLITATGQRVTLRCSPRSGDLSVYWYQQSLDQGLQFLIQYYNGEERAKGNILERFSAQQFPDLHSELNLSSLELGDSALYFCASSPHSGPYPPYGYTFGSGTRLTVV.

The chain links TRBV5-4 to TRBJ2-7; D possibly matches TRBD1 or TRBD2 (5 bases each). This CDR3 spans 13 amino acids. V gave up 7 bases and J gave up 7 bases, with 18 bases separating them. From germline, CDR1 is SGHNT and CDR2 YYREEE (reference sequence). CDR3 DNA sequence: TGTGCCAGCCAGCTTATGGGGGAGATAGAGCAGTACGTC. It translates to CASQLMGEIEQYV.

This chain links TRBV4-1 with TRBJ2-2, with D possibly being TRBD2 (6 bases). Between the trimmed V and J ends, which lost 1 base and 2 bases, there was a span of 17 bases. This CDR3 has 18 amino acids. Germline values: CDR1 MGHRA, CDR2 YSYEKL. This chain's CDR3 is CASSQGGSGVGNTGELFF. The CDR3, as DNA: TGCGCCAGCAGCCAAGGGGGTTCGGGGGTCGGCAACACCGGGGAGCTGTTTTTT.

This clonotype was seen a handful of times. The chain couples TRBV5-1 to TRBJ1-2, with 11 bases matching TRBD1. V shed 4 bases and J 7 bases; nucleotides not matched to a gene: 9. Germline V CDR1 and CDR2: SGHRS, YFSETQ. CDR3 length: 15 amino acids. CDR3 in DNA: TGCGCCAGCAGCCGCGGACAGGGGGCTACATCTGGCTACACCTTC. Encoded protein: CASSRGQGATSGYTF.

This clonotype has only a few counts. The genes are TRBV6-4 and TRBJ2-2; 9 bases fit TRBD1. Germline V gene lookup returns CDR1 MRHNA and CDR2 SNTAGT. The CDR3 extends over 13 amino acids. The trim removed 8 bases at V and 3 bases at J, leaving 1 base unmatched. The CDR3 sequence: CASRDRDTGELFF. The CDR3 DNA sequence: TGTGCCAGCCGGGACAGGGACACCGGGGAGCTGTTTTTT.

This clonotype was seen a handful of times. V usage is TRBV7-9 and J usage is TRBJ1-5; no clear D gene. The CDR3 covers 12 residues. Trimming took off 3 bases at V and 6 bases at J, with 6 bases between the two ends. Germline V gene sequence: CDR1 SEHNR, CDR2 FQNEAQ (reference sequence). CDR3 bases: TGTGCCAGCAGCTTTGGTAGTCAGCCCCAGCATTTT. This translates into CASSFGSQPQHF.

In its sample, this clonotype was seen a few times. The J gene is TRBJ2-3, the V gene TRBV7-6; no clear D. Looked up from germline, CDR1 is SGHVS and CDR2 is FNYEAQ. The CDR3 spans 15 residues. The V and J ends lost 1 base and 0 bases respectively, with 8 bases between them. The CDR3 region is CASSLEGRSTDTQYF. CDR3 nucleotides: TGTGCCAGCAGCTTAGAGGGTCGGAGCACAGATACGCAGTATTTT.

The J gene is TRBJ2-5, the V gene TRBV2; unclear D gene. The ends were cut back, 7 bases at V and 1 base at J, with 13 bases in the middle. The CDR3 covers 14 residues. Germline V lookup: CDR1 SNHLY, CDR2 FYNNEI. CDR3 loop: CASIRGYIQETQYF. DNA for the CDR3: TGTGCCAGCATTAGAGGTTACATCCAAGAGACCCAGTACTTC.

This clonotype was recorded a few times. V and J are TRBV9 and TRBJ1-4, with 10 bases matching TRBD1. Germline-derived CDR1 and CDR2 are SGDLS and YYNGEE. This CDR3 is 14 amino acids long. The junction had 7 bases not matched to a gene; V was cut back by 4 bases and J by 10 bases. CDR3 sequence: CASSTRDRGGKLFF. CDR3 bases: TGTGCCAGCAGCACTAGGGACAGGGGCGGAAAACTGTTTTTT.

This chain links TRBV2 with TRBJ2-5; 12 positions match TRBD2. The germline V gene encodes CDR1 SNHLY and CDR2 FYNNEI. With 1 base clipped from V and 1 base from J, the junction kept 4 bases outside the gene matches. The CDR3 totals 17 residues. Here the CDR3 reads CASSEGLAGVLQETQYF. Here the CDR3 DNA reads TGTGCCAGCAGTGAAGGACTAGCGGGGGTGCTCCAAGAGACCCAGTACTTC.

In its sample, this clonotype was seen a few times. V and J are TRBV5-1 and TRBJ2-3, with D tentatively TRBD1 or TRBD2 (6 bases each). The CDR3 runs to 15 residues. Germline values: CDR1 SGHRS, CDR2 YFSETQ. V shed 0 bases and J shed 4 bases, with 12 bases lying between them. CDR3 nucleotides: TGCGCCAGCAGCTTGGCCCTGGGGGGCGCAGATACGCAGTATTTT. Residues: CASSLALGGADTQYF.

This clonotype has more than one count but fewer than ten. The chain employs TRBV9 and TRBJ2-7, with D tentatively TRBD1 or TRBD2 (5 bases each). Germline values: CDR1 SGDLS, CDR2 YYNGEE. V lost 4 bases, J lost 5 bases, and 16 bases lay in between. CDR3 length: 14 residues. The CDR3 nucleotides are TGTGCCAGCAGCCCCTGGGTTGGGGACCACGAGCAGTACTTC. Translating it yields CASSPWVGDHEQYF. The full variable domain, its missing parts supplied by reference TRBV9 and TRBJ2-7, is DSGVTQTPKHLITATGQRVTLRCSPRSGDLSVYWYQQSLDQGLQFLIQYYNGEERAKGNILERFSAQQFPDLHSELNLSSLELGDSALYFCASSPWVGDHEQYFGPGTRLTVT.

The table lists this clonotype with a few counts. V gene TRBV6-5 combines with J gene TRBJ1-1; D is unclear. The V end was cut by 4 bases, the J end by 0 bases, with 12 bases between. The CDR3 totals 15 residues. The germline gives CDR1 MNHEY, CDR2 SVGAGI. CDR3 DNA sequence: TGTGCCAGCAGTTCCGGACGGAGCATGAACACTGAAGCTTTCTTT. This sequence encodes CASSSGRSMNTEAFF.

The J gene is TRBJ2-3, the V gene TRBV12-3 or TRBV12-4, with D perhaps matching TRBD1 or TRBD2 (5 bases each). This CDR3 spans 16 amino acids. With 5 bases removed from V and 3 bases from J, the gap between germline ends came to 18 bases. The chain's CDR3 is CASSPTGTDGTDTQYF. CDR3 in DNA: TGTGCCAGCAGTCCTACCGGGACGGACGGTACAGATACGCAGTATTTT.

This clonotype was detected a few times. In DNA, the CDR3 is TGTGCCAGTAAATCGACTAGCGGGGGGGACACAGATACGCAGTATTTT. Residues: CASKSTSGGDTDTQYF. This chain links TRBV6-4 with TRBJ2-3; 14 bases fit TRBD2. The germline V gene has CDR1 MRHNA and CDR2 SNTAGT. The trim removed 9 bases at V and 2 bases at J, leaving 7 bases unmatched. This CDR3 is 16 amino acids long.

This clonotype has a handful of counts. The rearrangement uses TRBV19 and TRBJ2-2; D may be TRBD2 (6 bases). There are 15 residues in the CDR3. CDR1 is LNHDA and CDR2 is SQIVND in the germline V gene (reference sequence). Between the trimmed V and J ends, which lost 7 bases and 6 bases, there was a span of 18 bases. This CDR3 is CASTEGTGISGELFF. The CDR3 region has the DNA TGTGCCAGTACCGAGGGGACTGGGATTTCCGGGGAGCTGTTTTTT.

This clonotype turned up a few times. V usage is TRBV4-1 and J usage is TRBJ2-1, with 8 positions matching TRBD2. V lost 0 bases and J lost 7; bases outside the gene matches: 11. The CDR3 contains 17 residues. The germline CDR1 and CDR2 sequences are MGHRA and YSYEKL. In DNA form, the CDR3 reads TGCGCCAGCAGCCAAGAGGGGTTCCCGGGGGGGCTGAATGAGCAGTTCTTC. Translating gives CASSQEGFPGGLNEQFF.

The chain carries TRBV20-1 and TRBJ2-1; D assignment may be TRBD1 or TRBD2 (5 bases each). Trimming stripped 6 bases from V and 6 bases from J, with 27 bases between. The germline CDR1 and CDR2 sequences are DFQATT and SNEGSKA (reference sequence). The CDR3 consists of 17 residues. For the CDR3, the DNA is TGCAGTGCACGGGACCCCACAGCACTCCAGACGATCAATGAGCAGTTCTTC. This encodes CSARDPTALQTINEQFF.

In this sample, this clonotype turned up a few times. This chain joins TRBV5-1 and TRBJ2-7; possible D gene TRBD1, 6 bases. Germline CDR1 and CDR2: SGHRS and YFSETQ. The CDR3 length is 14 residues. V gave up 5 bases and J gave up 3 bases, with 15 bases separating them. CDR3 nucleotide sequence: TGCGCCAGCAGTTCCGTTGGACAGAACTACGAGCAGTACTTC. It encodes CASSSVGQNYEQYF.

This clonotype was seen a few times. This sequence joins TRBV3-1 and TRBJ2-7, with D maybe TRBD1 (5 bases). V was trimmed by 4 bases and J by 2 bases, leaving 12 bases between them. The CDR3 contains 14 residues. Germline CDR1 and CDR2: LGHDT and YNNKEL (reference sequence). DNA for the CDR3: TGTGCCAGCAGCCCGGACGACAGTGCCTACGAGCAGTACTTC. This sequence encodes CASSPDDSAYEQYF.

This clonotype was seen a few times. The CDR3: CASSPRTGVEQYF. CDR3 nucleotide sequence: TGCGCCAGCAGCCCCCGGACAGGGGTTGAGCAGTACTTC. The rearrangement uses TRBV4-3 and TRBJ2-7; 9 bases line up with TRBD1. Germline CDR1 LGHNA, CDR2 YSLEER. The J segment lost 7 bases and the V segment lost 4 bases, leaving 5 bases of the junction unmatched. There are 13 residues in the CDR3.

This clonotype showed up just a few times. J is TRBJ2-1 and V is TRBV6-6; the D is unclear. The germline gives CDR1 MNHNY, CDR2 SVGAGI (reference sequence). Trimming shortened V by 2 bases and J by 6 bases, and 14 bases separated the two germline ends. The CDR3 is 15 amino acids. CDR3 amino acids: CASSYLSPTGNEQFF. DNA for the CDR3: TGTGCCAGCAGTTACCTATCCCCCACGGGCAATGAGCAGTTCTTC.

This clonotype has only a few counts. CDR3 coding DNA: TGTGCCAGCAGTTGGCGCACCGGGGAGCTGTTTTTT. This translates into CASSWRTGELFF. V and J are TRBV6-6 and TRBJ2-2; D is ambiguous. The V gene lost 4 bases and the J gene lost 4 bases, with 4 bases spanning the gap. This CDR3 contains 12 residues. From germline, CDR1 is MNHNY and CDR2 SVGAGI (reference sequence).

With respect to this clonotype: Just one base apart from a much larger clone, this may be a read error. The rearrangement joins TRBV9 to TRBJ2-2, with 7 nucleotides matching TRBD1. The CDR3 length is 17 residues. Germline assignment: CDR1 SGDLS and CDR2 YYNGEE. V dropped 3 bases and J dropped 4; count of bases not matched to a gene: 12. The CDR3 region is CASSGGSGTETTGELFF. The CDR3 DNA sequence: TGTGCCAGCAGCGGCGGATCCGGGACAGAAACCACCGGGGAGCTGTTTTTT.

V and J are TRBV27 and TRBJ2-5; 9 bases align to TRBD1. J was trimmed by 5 bases and V by 6 bases; bases with no gene match: 10. The CDR3 runs to 15 residues. Germline assignment: CDR1 MNHEY and CDR2 SMNVEV (reference sequence). CDR3: CASRPTGGGWETQYF. CDR3 sequence (DNA): TGTGCCAGCAGACCTACAGGGGGCGGTTGGGAGACCCAGTACTTC.